These 4 T cell receptor beta chains were sequenced from one sample in a study of immune cell composition in non-small cell lung cancer. Method: immunoSEQ multiplex PCR; TCRdb's copy keeps in-frame clones and lacks some. Of several thousand clones in the sample, 76% were seen once. Input material: lung tumor tissue. The receptors originated from a human donor with non-small cell lung cancer.

The chain uses TRBV6-1 and TRBJ1-4, with unresolved D. V lost 4 bases and J lost 0, with 9 bases in between. The CDR3 totals 15 residues. Germline values: CDR1 MNHNS, CDR2 SASEGT. The CDR3 DNA is TGTGCCAGCAGTGGCGGCAGATCAACTAATGAAAAACTGTTTTTT. Its translation is CASSGGRSTNEKLFF.

This clone occurred a few times. V usage is TRBV4-1 and J usage is TRBJ1-5; D unresolved. Germline lookup yields CDR1 MGHRA and CDR2 YSYEKL. With 4 bases removed from V and 3 bases from J, the gap between germline ends came to 10 bases. This CDR3 contains 14 residues. CDR3 sequence reads: CASSRERFNQPQHF. The CDR3 coding sequence is TGCGCCAGCAGCCGAGAGAGGTTCAATCAGCCCCAGCATTTT.

The chain is built from TRBV28 and TRBJ1-6; no definite D call. Germline CDR1 MDHEN, CDR2 SYDVKM. Trimming removed 5 bases at V and 14 bases at J, with 25 bases between. There are 16 residues in the CDR3. In DNA form, the CDR3 reads TGTGCCAGCAGTCCCCCCCTGACCTCAATAATTCTTGCCCTCCACTTT. It is translated as CASSPPLTSIILALHF.

This chain joins TRBV7-9 and TRBJ1-5; TRBD1 matches at 7 bases. The junction had 2 bases not matched to a gene; V was cut back by 3 bases and J by 3 bases. Germline V gene lookup returns CDR1 SEHNR and CDR2 FQNEAQ (reference sequence). CDR3 length: 14 residues. CDR3 DNA: TGTGCCAGCAGCTTGACAGGGTACAATCAGCCCCAGCATTTT. This translates into CASSLTGYNQPQHF.